This T cell receptor (beta chain) was profiled in a study of T cell repertoires in cytomegalovirus infection. In the study overall: CMV infection together with matching HLA type was indicated by public TCR beta signatures.

Whole-study findings and limits: What dominated the ex vivo response were HLA-C-restricted CMV-specific TCR beta clonotypes. Pooled public TCR beta family frequency picked out CMV carriers with the relevant HLA.

MiXCR, run by TCRdb on the reads, gives a single entry per CDR3 protein. The sample holds some 200,000 distinct CDR3 sequences, 8.5% to 10% seen once. Regarding this clonotype: Its antigen is not known.

The V end lost 4 bases, the J end lost 11 bases, and 15 bases lay between the germline ends. This CDR3 is built from 13 residues. Germline V gives CDR1 MDHEN, CDR2 SYDVKM. The chain recombines TRBV28 with TRBJ1-5; D is unresolved. Sequenced: PBMCs. The sequence was obtained from a human donor in good health (CMV status not recorded). Some clones in this sample may be carry-over from other donors' samples. The CDR3 protein is CASSSPNVWAQHF. The CDR3 DNA is TGTGCCAGCAGTTCCCCGAATGTCTGGGCCCAGCATTTT.